This T cell receptor beta chain derives from a study of shared clonotypes between healthy human individuals. Notes on the study in general: With few donors, the genetic and exposure-history diversity represented was limited.

In regard to this clone: Its target is unknown.

Sequencing used immunoSEQ multiplex PCR; TCRdb keeps in-frame clones, though not all of them. The data hold about a million clones, with more than 65% observed a single time. This receptor was identified in a man aged 18-30 years in good health. The sample taken for sequencing was memory CD4+ T cells sorted from blood. Subset: CD45RA-negative fraction.

The CDR3 region is CASRTGPSYEQYF. CDR3 DNA: TGTGCCAGCAGAACAGGGCCCTCCTACGAGCAGTACTTC. The chain joins TRBV6-1 to TRBJ2-7, with TRBD1 as a possible D gene (6 bases). This CDR3 is 13 amino acids long. Germline V CDR1 and CDR2: MNHNS, SASEGT. Trimming removed 6 bases from V and 0 bases from J, with 9 bases in between.